This TCR beta chain was sequenced in a study of beta chain features in type 1 diabetes (dated by TCRdb to the late 2010s). Regarding the study in general: No differences in mean age, gender distribution, total cell number or subset yield were found between patients and healthy donors. A total of roughly 100 million sorted cells were examined across all samples, and the number of cells per subset was strongly correlated with RNA yield. In the study, TCRB repertoires of sorted circulating CD4+ T cell subsets from recently diagnosed type 1 diabetes patients were compared with those of matched healthy donors. Naive and central memory subsets were obtained from all 30 or so donors, but regulatory and stem cell-like memory subsets were isolated from only 8 patients and 8 healthy donors.

All of the isolated RNA was reverse transcribed with the High Capacity cDNA Reverse Transcription Kit, so expressed TCRB transcripts were sequenced. Naive, central memory and regulatory T cell samples underwent deep immunoSEQ sequencing, averaging about 3.3 million total reads per sample. Sorted cells were lysed in RLT buffer, and RNA was extracted using DNase-treated RNeasy Micro or Mini kits according to cell number. Each cell subset was processed separately to prevent cross-contamination, with patient and healthy donor samples processed together. TCRB sequences were amplified from cDNA with the immunoSEQ multiplex PCR, producing 87-bp fragments spanning the CDR3 region. Amplicons were sequenced on the Illumina HiSeq platform. The source study handled its data this way. PCR bias was computationally corrected using synthetic template baselines, reads within Hamming distance 2 were collapsed, and singletons that could not be merged were discarded. Reads were aligned against IMGT so that V, D and J genes, CDR3 length and insertions or deletions at six rearrangement sites could be assigned. Within each subset, clonotype counts were normalized to sorted cell number, and only after that were true diversity and Gini coefficients computed with the tcR R package. Repertoire sharing was quantified using the overlap coefficient calculated on TCRB nucleotide sequences. As a proxy for the pre-selection repertoire, out-of-frame TCRB sequences from naive cells were analyzed. This immuneACCESS table, as held by TCRdb, lists in-frame sequences with V and J called but not all clones. Of the missing ones, under half trace to an unresolved V gene in checked studies; the others have no known cause. The V and J calls and clone size come from that table; D and trimming were worked out from the DNA. For this sample the table gives 300,000 to 350,000 clones, of which approximately 15% were detected only once. Around 0.016% of the sample is taken by the ten largest.

Each donor gave one peripheral blood draw, roughly 0.12 L on average, collected into heparinised tubes. Naive, central memory, regulatory and stem cell-like memory CD4+ T cells were sorted on a BD FACSAria II using a panel including CD45RO, CCR7, CD25, CD127, CD95 and CD27. All sorted populations exceeded 95% purity. PBMCs were separated immediately by Lymphoprep density gradient centrifugation and were stained directly, without being cultured. So that batch effects would be minimized, each experiment stained and sorted samples in pairs, pairing one healthy donor with one patient. As regards this clone: The specificity of this receptor is unknown. Within one base of it there is no much larger clone, and no base qualities were kept.

Findings and caveats that apply to the study as a whole: Fewer insertions and more nucleotide deletions at VDJ recombination sites were observed in patients with type 1 diabetes, implying thymic rearrangement abnormalities. Naive, central memory and regulatory TCRB repertoires appeared more similar among patients than among healthy donors. Because the HLA sub-analyses included only small numbers of individuals, any influence of HLA type on TCRB rearrangement was left unresolved. Because cDNA was sequenced instead of genomic DNA, activated cells with high expression could be over-represented, although the groups did not differ in activation or CD3 levels. Shorter templates might be favored by PCR, yet because patient and control samples were amplified and corrected together, any such skew would affect both groups equally. Type 1 diabetes patients showed a moderate but significant shortening of TCRB CDR3 length in all four CD4+ subsets.

The specimen sequenced was naive CD4+ T cells from blood. The sample's cell subset or site, from its label and the paper: true naive CD4+ T cells. The origin of this receptor is a woman in her late teens or twenties with type 1 diabetes.

The CDR3 loop reads CASSGAGYSEQYV. The base sequence is TGTGCCAGCAGTGGTGCCGGGTACTCCGAGCAGTACGTC. The chain employs TRBV6-1 and TRBJ2-7; the D gene remains uncertain. The germline V gene encodes CDR1 MNHNS and CDR2 SASEGT. The V end loses 4 bases and the J end loses 6 bases, and a stretch of 13 bases separates them. The CDR3 runs 13 amino acids, cysteine and valine included. The CDR3 DNA has 39 bases and is translated from base 1.